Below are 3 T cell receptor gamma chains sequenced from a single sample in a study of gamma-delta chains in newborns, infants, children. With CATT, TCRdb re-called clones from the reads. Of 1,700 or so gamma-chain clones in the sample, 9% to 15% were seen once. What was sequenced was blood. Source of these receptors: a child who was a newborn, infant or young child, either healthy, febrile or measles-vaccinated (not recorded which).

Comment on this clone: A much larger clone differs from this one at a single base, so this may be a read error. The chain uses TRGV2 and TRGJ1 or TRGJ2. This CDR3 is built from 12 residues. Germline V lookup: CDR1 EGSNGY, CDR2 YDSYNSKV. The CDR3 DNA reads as TGTGCCACCTGGTACGGGCCCTATAAGAAACTCTTT. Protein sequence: CATWYGPYKKLF.

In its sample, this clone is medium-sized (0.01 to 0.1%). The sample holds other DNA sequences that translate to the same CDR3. The CDR3 protein is CALWEVQASLGKKIKVF. The CDR3 DNA reads TGTGCCTTGTGGGAGGTGCAAGCTTCGCTGGGCAAAAAAATCAAGGTATTT. The V and J genes are TRGV9 and TRGJP. There are 17 residues in the CDR3. Germline trimming cut 0 bases from V and 11 bases from J; bases unmatched to any gene: 10. From germline, CDR1 is GITISATS and CDR2 ISYDGTV (reference sequence).

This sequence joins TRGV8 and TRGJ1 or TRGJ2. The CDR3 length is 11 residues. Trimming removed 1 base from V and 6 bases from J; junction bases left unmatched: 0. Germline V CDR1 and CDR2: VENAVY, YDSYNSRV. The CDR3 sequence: CATWDSYKKLF. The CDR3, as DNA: TGTGCCACCTGGGATAGTTATAAGAAACTCTTT.